The 16 T cell receptor beta chains presented below share a single source sample, sequenced in a study of cytomegalovirus exposure and HLA in healthy donors. It was with 60 Vbeta and 13 Jbeta primers that the PCR ran. TCRdb's table, derived via immunoSEQ multiplex PCR, lists solely in-frame clones and lacks some. Of around 140,000 clones in the sample, 70% to 85% were seen once. Sequencing input: PBMCs. The receptors stem from a woman in her sixties or seventies in good health and CMV-seropositive.

The chain joins TRBV6-5 to TRBJ2-2; D unresolved. The V gene lost 2 bases and the J gene lost 6 bases, with 10 bases spanning the gap. The CDR3 length is 14 residues. Germline CDR1 is MNHEY and CDR2 is SVGAGI. CDR3 region: CASSYGINPGELFF. The CDR3 DNA is TGTGCCAGCAGTTACGGCATAAATCCCGGGGAGCTGTTTTTT.

The chain carries TRBV4-2 and TRBJ2-2; 13 bases are shared with TRBD2. V gave up 4 bases and J gave up 4 bases; unmatched junction bases: 6. Germline CDR1 LGHNA, CDR2 YNFKEQ. The length of the CDR3 is 17 residues. As DNA, the CDR3 is TGTGCCAGCAGCCTACTAGGACTAGCGGGAGTCACCGGGGAGCTGTTTTTT. Translated: CASSLLGLAGVTGELFF.

The V call is TRBV7-2, the J call TRBJ2-3; TRBD2 aligns across 12 bases. J was trimmed by 2 bases and V by 5 bases; bases with no gene match: 8. The length of the CDR3 is 17 residues. CDR1 and CDR2 from the germline V gene are SGHTA and FQGNSA. DNA of the CDR3: TGTGCCAGCAGCCCATTAGGACTAGCGGGGATCACAGATACGCAGTATTTT. Encoded protein: CASSPLGLAGITDTQYF.

V usage is TRBV9 and J usage is TRBJ2-1; 11 nucleotides align to TRBD2. The CDR3 consists of 15 residues. Losses at the gene ends were 0 bases for V and 4 bases for J; bases not matched to a gene: 0. CDR1 is SGDLS and CDR2 is YYNGEE in the germline V gene. CDR3 protein: CASSVGTSGYNEQFF. In DNA, the CDR3 is TGTGCCAGCAGCGTAGGGACTAGCGGGTACAATGAGCAGTTCTTC.

This chain connects TRBV7-8 to TRBJ1-3; D is unresolved. Germline lookup yields CDR1 SGHVS and CDR2 FQNEAQ. The V end was cut by 5 bases, the J end by 0 bases, with 20 bases between. The CDR3 has 18 amino acids. The CDR3 DNA is TGTGCCAGCAGCCTTTTCCATATCGAGCCTGGCTCTGGAAACACCATATATTTT. Translated: CASSLFHIEPGSGNTIYF.

This clone was seen only once. V is TRBV16 and J is TRBJ1-5; 10 bases fit TRBD1. This CDR3 contains 14 residues. Germline loops: CDR1 KGHSY, CDR2 FQNENV. V was pared by 3 bases and J by 5 bases, with 1 base of the junction left unmatched. The CDR3 sequence is CASSQGQGHQPQHF. The DNA for the CDR3 is TGTGCCAGCAGCCAGGGACAGGGGCATCAGCCCCAGCATTTT.

The CDR3 DNA follows: TGTGCCAGCAGCGTAGCGGCGGGAGGGCCGAGCGAGCAGTACTTC. Encoded protein: CASSVAAGGPSEQYF. The V call is TRBV9, the J call TRBJ2-7, with TRBD2 identical over 9 bases. Germline-derived CDR1 and CDR2 are SGDLS and YYNGEE. V lost 0 bases and J lost 6; bases outside the gene matches: 7. CDR3 length: 15 amino acids.

The gene calls are TRBV4-2 and TRBJ2-3, with 12 bases fitting TRBD2. The V gene end was trimmed by 0 bases and the J gene end by 6 bases; junction bases not matched to a gene: 4. Germline V CDR1 and CDR2: LGHNA, YNFKEQ. The CDR3 is made up of 16 amino acids. The CDR3 sequence is CASSQELAGGRDTQYF. The CDR3 DNA sequence: TGTGCCAGCAGCCAAGAACTAGCGGGAGGACGGGATACGCAGTATTTT.

The J gene is TRBJ2-5, the V gene TRBV6-5; perhaps TRBD2 as D (6 bases). V dropped 8 bases and J dropped 11 bases, with 24 bases sitting between them. Germline values: CDR1 MNHEY, CDR2 SVGAGI. The CDR3 covers 14 residues. CDR3 region: CASSPGLRSGEQYF. For the CDR3, the DNA is TGTGCCAGCTCACCGGGACTCCGATCGGGGGAGCAGTACTTC.

The chain is built from TRBV4-3 and TRBJ2-2; tentative D call: TRBD1 (6 bases). Germline CDR1 LGHNA, CDR2 YSLEER. This CDR3 is 15 amino acids long. V shed 0 bases and J shed 5 bases, with 10 bases lying between them. The CDR3 bases are TGCGCCAGCAGCCAAGATCGAGGGACAACCGGGGAGCTGTTTTTT. Amino acid sequence: CASSQDRGTTGELFF.

The gene calls are TRBV5-1 and TRBJ2-7, with D perhaps matching TRBD1 (5 bases). The CDR3 contains 14 residues. V was trimmed by 7 bases and J by 0 bases, leaving 14 bases between them. The germline CDR1 and CDR2 sequences are SGHRS and YFSETQ. In DNA, the CDR3 is TGCGCCAGCTCCCAGGAGACAGCCTCCTACGAGCAGTACTTC. Translated, it gives CASSQETASYEQYF.

This chain links TRBV7-9 with TRBJ2-1, with 11 positions matching TRBD2. Germline V gene sequence: CDR1 SEHNR, CDR2 FQNEAQ (reference sequence). Losses at the gene ends were 4 bases for V and 12 bases for J; bases not matched to a gene: 17. The CDR3 runs 17 residues. The chain's CDR3 is CASSSPTTSGSLQRQFF. The CDR3 region has the DNA TGTGCCAGCAGCTCCCCCACTACTAGCGGGAGTTTACAAAGGCAGTTCTTC.

The CDR3: CASSPGRMPYEQYF. The CDR3 coding sequence is TGTGCCAGCAGTCCAGGGAGGATGCCCTACGAGCAGTACTTC. This chain connects TRBV6-5 to TRBJ2-7, with TRBD2 as a possible D gene (6 bases). The length of the CDR3 is 14 residues. Germline CDR1 reads MNHEY; CDR2 reads SVGAGI. V was cut by 5 bases and J by 2 bases, with 13 bases left in between.

This clone has more than one count but fewer than ten. The CDR3 region is CATSRDSGGYQPQHF. Written as DNA, the CDR3 is TGTGCCACCAGCAGGGACTCAGGGGGGTACCAGCCCCAGCATTTT. The chain combines TRBV15 with TRBJ1-5; 7 nucleotides agree with TRBD1. Germline loops: CDR1 LNHNV, CDR2 YYDKDF (reference sequence). V lost 3 bases, J lost 7 bases, and 9 bases stayed unmatched. This CDR3 has 15 amino acids. The variable domain in full, completed from reference TRBV15 and TRBJ1-5, reads DAMVIQNPRYQVTQFGKPVTLSCSQTLNHNVMYWYQQKSSQAPKLLFHYYDKDFNNEADTPDNFQSRRPNTSFCFLDIRSPGLGDTAMYLCATSRDSGGYQPQHFGDGTRLSIL.

This rearrangement joins TRBV4-3 to TRBJ2-4, with 7 bases lining up with TRBD2. This CDR3 is built from 14 residues. Trimming took 1 base from V and 7 from J; bases not matched to a gene: 4. Germline V gene lookup returns CDR1 LGHNA and CDR2 YSLEER. DNA of the CDR3: TGCGCCAGCAGCCAAGCGGAGGGAGGGAACATTCAGTACTTC. Its translation is CASSQAEGGNIQYF.

The CDR3 nucleotides are TGTGCCAGCAACAGGGGACGGACAGATACGCAGTATTTT. It is translated as CASNRGRTDTQYF. This chain uses TRBV2 with TRBJ2-3; 7 nucleotides line up with TRBD1. The CDR3 length is 13 residues. With 7 bases clipped from V and 3 bases from J, the junction kept 4 bases outside the gene matches. The V gene's germline CDR1 is SNHLY and CDR2 FYNNEI.